This TCR beta chain was recorded in a study of blood T cell repertoires in COVID-19. Background on the study: From T cells, B-cell-depleted T cells, or PBMCs came the material, which was cDNA or gDNA.

CDR1 is ENHRY and CDR2 is SYGVKD in the germline V gene. V trimming: 3 bases; J trimming: 0 bases; junction bases outside the gene matches: 4. This CDR3 has 16 residues. Participants' reported clinical history set cohort assignment. Assay: immunoSEQ multiplex PCR; the TCRdb copy retains only in-frame clones and omits some. Altogether about 140,000 clones are present, 75% to 80% being singletons, with the ten largest covering less than 3%. The clonotype originates from a woman in her forties or fifties who had recovered from COVID-19. The rearrangement links TRBV10-3 to TRBJ2-1; 8 bases line up with TRBD2. The sample consisted of PBMCs or T cells enriched from blood (not recorded which). The CDR3 region is CAISELAGGSYNEQFF. The CDR3 coding sequence is TGTGCCATCAGTGAATTGGCGGGGGGCTCCTACAATGAGCAGTTCTTC.